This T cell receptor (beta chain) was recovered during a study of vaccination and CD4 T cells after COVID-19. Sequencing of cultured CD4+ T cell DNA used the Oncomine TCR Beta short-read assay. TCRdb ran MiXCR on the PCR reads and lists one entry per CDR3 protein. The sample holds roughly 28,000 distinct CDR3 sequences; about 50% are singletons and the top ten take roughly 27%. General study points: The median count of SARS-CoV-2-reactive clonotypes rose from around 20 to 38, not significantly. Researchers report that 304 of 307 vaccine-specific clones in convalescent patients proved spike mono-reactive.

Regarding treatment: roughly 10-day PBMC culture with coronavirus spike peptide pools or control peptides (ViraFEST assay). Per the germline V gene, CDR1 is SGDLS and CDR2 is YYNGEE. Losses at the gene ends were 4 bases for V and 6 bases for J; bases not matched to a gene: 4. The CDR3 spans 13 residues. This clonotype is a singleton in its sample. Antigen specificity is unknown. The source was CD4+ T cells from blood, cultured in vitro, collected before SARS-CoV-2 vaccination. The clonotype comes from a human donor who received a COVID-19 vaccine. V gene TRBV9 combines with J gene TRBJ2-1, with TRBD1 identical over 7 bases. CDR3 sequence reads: CASSSPGGNEQFF. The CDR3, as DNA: TGTGCCAGCAGCTCCCCAGGGGGCAATGAGCAGTTCTTC. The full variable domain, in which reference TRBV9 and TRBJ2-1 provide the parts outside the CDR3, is DSGVTQTPKHLITATGQRVTLRCSPRSGDLSVYWYQQSLDQGLQFLIQYYNGEERAKGNILERFSAQQFPDLHSELNLSSLELGDSALYFCASSSPGGNEQFFGPGTRLTVL.